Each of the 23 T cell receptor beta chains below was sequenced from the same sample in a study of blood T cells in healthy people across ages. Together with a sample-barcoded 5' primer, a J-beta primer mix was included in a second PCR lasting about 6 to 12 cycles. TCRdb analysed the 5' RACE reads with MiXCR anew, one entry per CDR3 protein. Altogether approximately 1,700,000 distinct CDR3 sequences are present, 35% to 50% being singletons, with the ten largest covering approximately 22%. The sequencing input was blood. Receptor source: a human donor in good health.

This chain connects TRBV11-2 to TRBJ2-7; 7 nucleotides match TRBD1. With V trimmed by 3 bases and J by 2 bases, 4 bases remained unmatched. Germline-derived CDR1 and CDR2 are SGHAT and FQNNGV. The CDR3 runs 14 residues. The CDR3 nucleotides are TGTGCCAGCAGCTTCGACAGGGCACCCTACGAGCAGTACTTC. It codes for CASSFDRAPYEQYF.

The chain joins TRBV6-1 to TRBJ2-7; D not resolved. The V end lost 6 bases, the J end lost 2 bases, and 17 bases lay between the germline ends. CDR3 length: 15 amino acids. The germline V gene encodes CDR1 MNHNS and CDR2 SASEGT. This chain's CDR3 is CASRASYLPAYEQYF. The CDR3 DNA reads TGTGCCAGCAGAGCCTCCTATTTGCCTGCCTACGAGCAGTACTTC.

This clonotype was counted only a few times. CDR3 residues: CASSQVGGFNEQYF. In DNA form, the CDR3 reads TGCGCCAGCAGCCAAGTCGGGGGGTTCAACGAGCAGTACTTC. The V and J genes are TRBV4-3 and TRBJ2-5, with 7 bases identical to TRBD2. The assigned J gene may be wrong: the sequence end matches TRBJ2-7 better. Germline CDR1 and CDR2: LGHNA and YSLEER. CDR3 length: 14 residues.

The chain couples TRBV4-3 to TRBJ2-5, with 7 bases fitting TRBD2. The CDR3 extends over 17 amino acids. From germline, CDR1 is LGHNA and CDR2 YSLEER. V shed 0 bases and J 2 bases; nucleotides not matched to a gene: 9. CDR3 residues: CASSQDRGGGPQETQYF. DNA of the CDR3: TGCGCCAGCAGCCAAGATCGCGGCGGGGGACCTCAAGAGACCCAGTACTTC.

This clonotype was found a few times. CDR3 sequence: CASSSLQGSNYGYTF. The CDR3, as DNA: TGTGCCAGCAGCTCCTTACAGGGCTCTAACTATGGCTACACCTTC. The chain joins TRBV5-5 to TRBJ1-2, with D maybe TRBD1 (6 bases). Trimming took 3 bases from V and 0 from J, leaving 12 bases between them. The CDR3 spans 15 residues. Germline V gives CDR1 SGHKS, CDR2 YYEKEE (reference sequence).

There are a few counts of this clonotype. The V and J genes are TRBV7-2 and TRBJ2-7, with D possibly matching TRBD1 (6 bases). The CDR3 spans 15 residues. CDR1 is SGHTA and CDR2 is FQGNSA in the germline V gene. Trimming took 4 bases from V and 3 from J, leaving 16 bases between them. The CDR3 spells CASSSYKDRNYEQYF. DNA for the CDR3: TGTGCCAGCAGCTCCTACAAGGACAGAAACTACGAGCAGTACTTC.

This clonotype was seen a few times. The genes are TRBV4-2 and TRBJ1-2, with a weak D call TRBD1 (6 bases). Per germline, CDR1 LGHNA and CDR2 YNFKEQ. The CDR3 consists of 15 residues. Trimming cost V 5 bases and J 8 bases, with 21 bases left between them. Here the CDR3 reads CASSADRSPFLGYTF. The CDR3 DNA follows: TGTGCCAGCAGCGCGGACAGAAGCCCCTTTTTGGGCTACACCTTC.

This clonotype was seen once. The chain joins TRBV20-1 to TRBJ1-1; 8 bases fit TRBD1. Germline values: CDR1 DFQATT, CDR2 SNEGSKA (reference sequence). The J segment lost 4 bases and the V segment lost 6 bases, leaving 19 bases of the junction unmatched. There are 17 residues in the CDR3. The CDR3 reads CSAGANFQGAGSTEAFF. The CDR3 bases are TGCAGTGCCGGGGCCAACTTTCAGGGGGCTGGCTCCACTGAAGCTTTCTTT.

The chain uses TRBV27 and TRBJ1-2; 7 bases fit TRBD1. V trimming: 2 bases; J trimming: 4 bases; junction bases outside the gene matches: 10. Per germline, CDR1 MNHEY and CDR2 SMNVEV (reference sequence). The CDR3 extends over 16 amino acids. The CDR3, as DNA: TGTGCCAGCAGTTTAGGCTCCTCAGGGGGAATCTATGGCTACACCTTC. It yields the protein CASSLGSSGGIYGYTF.

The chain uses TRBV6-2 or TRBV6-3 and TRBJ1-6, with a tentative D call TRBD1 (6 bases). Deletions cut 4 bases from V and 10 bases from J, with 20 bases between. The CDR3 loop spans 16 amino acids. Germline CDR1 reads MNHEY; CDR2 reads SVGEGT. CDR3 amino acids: CASSSAGTLNGSPLHF. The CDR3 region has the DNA TGTGCCAGCAGTTCTGCCGGGACACTGAACGGGTCACCCCTCCACTTT.

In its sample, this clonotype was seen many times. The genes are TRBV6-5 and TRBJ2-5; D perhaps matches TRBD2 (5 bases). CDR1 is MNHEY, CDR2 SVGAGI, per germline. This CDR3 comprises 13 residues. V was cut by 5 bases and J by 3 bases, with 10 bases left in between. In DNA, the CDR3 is TGTGCCAGCAGTGTTGGGCGGGAAGAGACCCAGTACTTC. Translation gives CASSVGREETQYF.

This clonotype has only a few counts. CDR3 bases: TGCAGTGCTGCCGGGACAGGGGATTCACCCCTCCACTTT. As protein: CSAAGTGDSPLHF. The rearrangement links TRBV20-1 to TRBJ1-6; TRBD1 aligns across 10 bases. Germline loops: CDR1 DFQATT, CDR2 SNEGSKA (reference sequence). The CDR3 sequence is 13 residues long. V shed 5 bases, J shed 8 bases, and the junction held 3 bases outside the gene matches.

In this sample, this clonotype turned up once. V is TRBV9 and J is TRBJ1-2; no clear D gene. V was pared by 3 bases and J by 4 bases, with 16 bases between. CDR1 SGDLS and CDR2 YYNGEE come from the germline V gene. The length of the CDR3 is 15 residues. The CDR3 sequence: CASSEPWAGGYGYTF. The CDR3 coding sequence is TGTGCCAGCAGCGAACCCTGGGCCGGAGGCTATGGCTACACCTTC.

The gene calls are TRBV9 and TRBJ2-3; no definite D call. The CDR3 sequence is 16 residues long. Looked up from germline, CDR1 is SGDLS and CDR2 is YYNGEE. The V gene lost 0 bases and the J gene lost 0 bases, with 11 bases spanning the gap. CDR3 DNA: TGTGCCAGCAGCGTAGGTCCCCCCACTAGCACAGATACGCAGTATTTT. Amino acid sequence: CASSVGPPTSTDTQYF.

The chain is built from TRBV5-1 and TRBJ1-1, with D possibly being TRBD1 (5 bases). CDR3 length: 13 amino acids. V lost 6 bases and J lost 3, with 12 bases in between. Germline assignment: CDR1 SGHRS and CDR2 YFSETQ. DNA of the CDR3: TGCGCCAGCATGGGACCCAGGGACACTGAAGCTTTCTTT. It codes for CASMGPRDTEAFF.

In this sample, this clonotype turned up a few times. Here the CDR3 reads CASSVQGKDGYTF. The CDR3 coding sequence is TGTGCCAGCAGCGTACAAGGGAAGGATGGCTACACCTTC. This sequence joins TRBV9 and TRBJ1-2; D is uncertain. The CDR3 sequence is 13 residues long. Trimming took 1 base from V and 6 from J, leaving 10 bases between them. CDR1 is SGDLS and CDR2 is YYNGEE in the germline V gene.

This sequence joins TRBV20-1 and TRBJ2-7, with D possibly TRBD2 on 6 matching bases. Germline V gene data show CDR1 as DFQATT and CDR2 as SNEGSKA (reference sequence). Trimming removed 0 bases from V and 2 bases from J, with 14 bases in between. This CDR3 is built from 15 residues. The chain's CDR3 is CSAREVDGSPYEQYF. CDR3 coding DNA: TGCAGTGCTAGAGAGGTGGACGGGAGTCCCTACGAGCAGTACTTC.

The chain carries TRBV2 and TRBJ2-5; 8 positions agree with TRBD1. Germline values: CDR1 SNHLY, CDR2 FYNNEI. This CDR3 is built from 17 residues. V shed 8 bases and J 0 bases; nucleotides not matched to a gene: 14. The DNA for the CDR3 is TGTGCCAGCGGGGAAAGCACTCACAGGGGGAACCAAGAGACCCAGTACTTC. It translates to CASGESTHRGNQETQYF.

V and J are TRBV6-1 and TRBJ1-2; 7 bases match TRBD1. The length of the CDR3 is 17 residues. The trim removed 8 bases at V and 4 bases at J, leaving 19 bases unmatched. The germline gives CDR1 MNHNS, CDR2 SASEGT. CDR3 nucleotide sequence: TGTGCCAGCTCGAAAAGCTTCCAAGGGACAGACTCCTATGGCTACACCTTC. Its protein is CASSKSFQGTDSYGYTF.

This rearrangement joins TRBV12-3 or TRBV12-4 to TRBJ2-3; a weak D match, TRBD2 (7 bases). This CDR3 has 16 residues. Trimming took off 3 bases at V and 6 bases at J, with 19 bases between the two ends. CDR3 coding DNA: TGTGCCAGCAGTTTGACCAGAGGGGGGGTCCATGATACGCAGTATTTT. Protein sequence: CASSLTRGGVHDTQYF.

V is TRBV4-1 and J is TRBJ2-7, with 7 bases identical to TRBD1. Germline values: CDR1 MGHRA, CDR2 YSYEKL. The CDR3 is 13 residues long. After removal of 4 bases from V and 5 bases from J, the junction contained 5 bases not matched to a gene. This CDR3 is CASSRTGKDEQYF. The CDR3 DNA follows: TGCGCCAGCAGCCGGACAGGCAAGGACGAGCAGTACTTC.

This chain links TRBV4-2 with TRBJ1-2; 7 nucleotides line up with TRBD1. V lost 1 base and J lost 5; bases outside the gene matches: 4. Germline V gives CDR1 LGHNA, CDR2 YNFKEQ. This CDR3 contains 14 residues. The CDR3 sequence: CASSQGGQHYGYTF. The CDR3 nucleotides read TGTGCCAGCAGCCAAGGGGGACAGCATTATGGCTACACCTTC.

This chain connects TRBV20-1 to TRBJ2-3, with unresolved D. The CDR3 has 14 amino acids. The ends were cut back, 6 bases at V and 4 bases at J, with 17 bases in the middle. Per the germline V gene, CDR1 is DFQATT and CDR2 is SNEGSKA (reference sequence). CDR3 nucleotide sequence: TGCAGTGCCTTCCCCCTAGTTAGTCCAGATACGCAGTATTTT. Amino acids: CSAFPLVSPDTQYF.